The 15 T cell receptor beta chains presented below share a single source sample, sequenced in a study of cytomegalovirus exposure and HLA in healthy donors. Sequencing used immunoSEQ multiplex PCR; TCRdb keeps in-frame clones, though not all of them. The sample includes approximately 240,000 clones, 80% to 95% of them seen just once. Sequencing was carried out using PBMCs. The source is a woman aged 18-30 years in good health and CMV-seronegative.

The chain recombines TRBV7-6 with TRBJ2-1; 10 nucleotides agree with TRBD1. The germline V gene encodes CDR1 SGHVS and CDR2 FNYEAQ. V gave up 5 bases and J gave up 1 base; unmatched junction bases: 2. CDR3 size: 15 residues. CDR3 nucleotides: TGTGCCAGCAGCCAGGACAGGGGGTCCTACAATGAGCAGTTCTTC. Translating it yields CASSQDRGSYNEQFF. The whole variable domain, remainder taken from reference TRBV7-6 and TRBJ2-1, is GAGVSQSPRYKVTKRGQDVALRCDPISGHVSLYWYRQALGQGPEFLTYFNYEAQQDKSGLPNDRFSAERPEGSISTLTIQRTEQRDSAMYRCASSQDRGSYNEQFFGPGTRLTVL.

DNA of the CDR3: TGCGCCAGCAGCTTGGCGATAGCGGTTAGCTCCTACAATGAGCAGTTCTTC. This codes for CASSLAIAVSSYNEQFF. V and J are TRBV5-1 and TRBJ2-1; TRBD2 might be the D (6 bases). Deletions cut 0 bases from V and 0 bases from J, with 13 bases between. Germline assignment: CDR1 SGHRS and CDR2 YFSETQ. The CDR3 is 17 residues long.

The chain joins TRBV29-1 to TRBJ2-1; a possible D gene is TRBD1 (5 bases). This CDR3 is built from 13 residues. CDR1 is SQVTM, CDR2 ANQGSEA, per germline. Trimming stripped 7 bases from V and 9 bases from J, with 19 bases between. Here the CDR3 reads CSAAVDSRGEQFF. DNA of the CDR3: TGCAGCGCTGCGGTCGACTCAAGGGGTGAGCAGTTCTTC.

J is TRBJ1-1 and V is TRBV5-1; maybe TRBD1 (6 bases). Between the trimmed V and J ends, which lost 2 bases and 2 bases, there was a span of 13 bases. CDR1 and CDR2 from the germline V gene are SGHRS and YFSETQ. The CDR3 consists of 15 residues. CDR3 residues: CASSLKGVPNTEAFF. In DNA, the CDR3 is TGCGCCAGCAGCTTAAAGGGGGTCCCAAACACTGAAGCTTTCTTT.

V is TRBV9 and J is TRBJ2-1, with 15 bases matching TRBD2. J was trimmed by 7 bases and V by 0 bases; bases with no gene match: 2. The germline gives CDR1 SGDLS, CDR2 YYNGEE. The CDR3 length is 16 residues. CDR3 loop: CASSVVGTSGRNEQFF. CDR3 coding DNA: TGTGCCAGCAGCGTAGTAGGGACTAGCGGGAGGAATGAGCAGTTCTTC.

This sequence joins TRBV28 and TRBJ2-7; D not resolved. CDR1 MDHEN and CDR2 SYDVKM come from the germline V gene. The CDR3 has 11 residues. Trimming pared 5 bases from V and 13 bases from J, leaving 15 bases between. Here the CDR3 reads CASSDPGQAYF. The CDR3 DNA reads TGTGCCAGCAGTGACCCCGGCCAGGCCTACTTC.

This chain joins TRBV7-8 and TRBJ1-2; no firm D call. V was cut by 6 bases and J by 0 bases, with 8 bases left in between. The germline V gene encodes CDR1 SGHVS and CDR2 FQNEAQ. This CDR3 comprises 13 residues. The CDR3 nucleotides are TGTGCCAGCAGTTCTAGTACTAACTATGGCTACACCTTC. This sequence encodes CASSSSTNYGYTF.

The V gene is TRBV27, the J gene TRBJ2-7, with TRBD2 identical over 8 bases. CDR3 size: 16 residues. V lost 4 bases to trimming and J lost 0 bases; unmatched junction nucleotides: 8. Germline V gene lookup returns CDR1 MNHEY and CDR2 SMNVEV (reference sequence). The CDR3: CASSSLGSGSSYEQYF. In DNA form, the CDR3 reads TGTGCCAGCAGTTCTTTGGGAAGCGGGAGCTCCTACGAGCAGTACTTC.

CDR3 loop: CAWSVGGSGPLTDTQYF. DNA for the CDR3: TGTGCCTGGAGTGTCGGAGGCAGCGGGCCCCTCACAGATACGCAGTATTTT. The chain uses TRBV30 and TRBJ2-3; D perhaps matches TRBD2 (6 bases). Trimming pared 0 bases from V and 2 bases from J, leaving 18 bases between. Germline V gene sequence: CDR1 GTSNPN, CDR2 SVGIG (reference sequence). This CDR3 contains 17 residues.

V is TRBV2 and J is TRBJ2-7, with 10 nucleotides matching TRBD2. The CDR3 has 17 residues. V shed 3 bases and J 2 bases; nucleotides not matched to a gene: 10. The germline V gene has CDR1 SNHLY and CDR2 FYNNEI. The CDR3 protein is CASSDLNLAGETYEQYF. For the CDR3, the DNA is TGTGCCAGCAGTGACCTAAATCTAGCGGGAGAAACCTACGAGCAGTACTTC.

J is TRBJ2-1 and V is TRBV13; 10 nucleotides match TRBD1. Unmatched junction bases numbered 7, after V lost 5 bases and J lost 6 bases. CDR1 is PRHDT, CDR2 FYEKMQ, per germline (reference sequence). There are 15 residues in the CDR3. CDR3 sequence: CASSPQGQGSNEQFF. The CDR3 DNA follows: TGTGCCAGCAGCCCCCAGGGACAGGGGAGCAATGAGCAGTTCTTC.

V and J are TRBV27 and TRBJ1-6; D unclear. The CDR3 extends over 14 amino acids. CDR1 is MNHEY and CDR2 is SMNVEV in the germline V gene (reference sequence). Trimming stripped 5 bases from V and 5 bases from J, with 10 bases between. The CDR3 is CASSPLGDNSPLHF. CDR3 bases: TGTGCCAGCAGTCCGTTGGGAGATAATTCACCCCTCCACTTT.

The chain is built from TRBV7-2 and TRBJ2-2; 7 bases map to TRBD2. Unmatched junction bases numbered 10, after V lost 5 bases and J lost 7 bases. This CDR3 region has 15 residues. The germline CDR1 and CDR2 sequences are SGHTA and FQGNSA. In DNA form, the CDR3 reads TGTGCCAGCAGCCCACTAGCGCGAGGTAGCGGGGAGCTGTTTTTT. Translating it yields CASSPLARGSGELFF.

The genes are TRBV19 and TRBJ1-1, with 7 bases fitting TRBD1. J gave up 7 bases and V 6 bases, and 14 bases lay outside the gene matches. This CDR3 spans 15 amino acids. Germline V gene data show CDR1 as LNHDA and CDR2 as SQIVND (reference sequence). CDR3 amino acids: CASRKESGTDDEAFF. CDR3 bases: TGTGCCAGTAGGAAAGAATCCGGGACAGACGATGAAGCTTTCTTT.

The chain links TRBV6-4 to TRBJ2-1; 9 bases are a match to TRBD2. This CDR3 region has 18 residues. With 3 bases clipped from V and 4 bases from J, the junction kept 13 bases outside the gene matches. CDR1 and CDR2 from the germline V gene are MRHNA and SNTAGT. The CDR3 nucleotides are TGTGCCAGCAGTGAAGTCAGGGCGGGAGGGCCCGTATACAATGAGCAGTTCTTC. Translated, it gives CASSEVRAGGPVYNEQFF.